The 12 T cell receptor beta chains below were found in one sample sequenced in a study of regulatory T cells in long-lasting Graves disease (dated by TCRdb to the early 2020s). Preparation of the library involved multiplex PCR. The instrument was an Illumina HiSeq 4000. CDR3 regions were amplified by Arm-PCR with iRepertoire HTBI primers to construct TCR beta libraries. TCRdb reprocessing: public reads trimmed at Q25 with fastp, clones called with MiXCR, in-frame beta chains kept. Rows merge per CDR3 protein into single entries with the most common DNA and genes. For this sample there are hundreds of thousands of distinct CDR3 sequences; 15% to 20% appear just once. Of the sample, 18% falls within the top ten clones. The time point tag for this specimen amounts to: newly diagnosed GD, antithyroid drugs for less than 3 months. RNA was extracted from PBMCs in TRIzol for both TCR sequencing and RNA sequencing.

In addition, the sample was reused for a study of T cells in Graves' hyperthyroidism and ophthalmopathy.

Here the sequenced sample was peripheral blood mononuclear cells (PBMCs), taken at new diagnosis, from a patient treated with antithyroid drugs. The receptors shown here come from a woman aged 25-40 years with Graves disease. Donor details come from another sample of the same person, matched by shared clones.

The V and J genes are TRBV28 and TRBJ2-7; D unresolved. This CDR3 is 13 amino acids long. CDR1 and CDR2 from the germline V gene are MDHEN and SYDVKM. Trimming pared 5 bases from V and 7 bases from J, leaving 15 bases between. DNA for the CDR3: TGTGCCAGCAGTCCTCGGTCTAGGACGGAGCAGTACTTC. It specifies CASSPRSRTEQYF.

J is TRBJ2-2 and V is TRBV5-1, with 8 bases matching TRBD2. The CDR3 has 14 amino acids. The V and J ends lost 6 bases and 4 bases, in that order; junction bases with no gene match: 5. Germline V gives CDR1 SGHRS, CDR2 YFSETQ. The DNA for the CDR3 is TGCGCCAGCACCGGACTAGCTAGCACCGGGGAGCTGTTTTTT. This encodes CASTGLASTGELFF.

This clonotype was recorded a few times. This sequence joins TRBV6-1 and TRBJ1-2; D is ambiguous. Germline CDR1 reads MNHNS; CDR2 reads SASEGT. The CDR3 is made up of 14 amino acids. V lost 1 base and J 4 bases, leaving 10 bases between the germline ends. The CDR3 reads CASSEEWFIYGYTF. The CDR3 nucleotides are TGTGCCAGCAGTGAAGAATGGTTTATCTATGGCTACACCTTC.

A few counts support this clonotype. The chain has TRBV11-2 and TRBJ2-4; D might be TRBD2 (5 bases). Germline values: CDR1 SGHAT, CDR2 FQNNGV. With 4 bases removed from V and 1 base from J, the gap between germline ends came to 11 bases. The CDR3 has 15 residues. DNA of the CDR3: TGTGCCAGCAGCTCGGGAAGTTCGGCCAAAAACATTCAGTACTTC. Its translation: CASSSGSSAKNIQYF.

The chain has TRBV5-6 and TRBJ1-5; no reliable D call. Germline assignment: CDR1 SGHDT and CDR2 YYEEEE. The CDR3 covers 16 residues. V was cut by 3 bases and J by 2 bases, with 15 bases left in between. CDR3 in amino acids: CASSYRGWTGNQPQHF. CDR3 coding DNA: TGTGCCAGCAGCTATAGAGGGTGGACTGGCAATCAGCCCCAGCATTTT.

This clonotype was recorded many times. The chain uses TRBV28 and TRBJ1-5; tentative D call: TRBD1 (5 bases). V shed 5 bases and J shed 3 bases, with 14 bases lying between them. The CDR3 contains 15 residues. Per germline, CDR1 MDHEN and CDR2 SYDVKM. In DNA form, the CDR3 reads TGTGCCAGCAGTCCCTCATCCGGGGCCAATCAGCCCCAGCATTTT. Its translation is CASSPSSGANQPQHF.

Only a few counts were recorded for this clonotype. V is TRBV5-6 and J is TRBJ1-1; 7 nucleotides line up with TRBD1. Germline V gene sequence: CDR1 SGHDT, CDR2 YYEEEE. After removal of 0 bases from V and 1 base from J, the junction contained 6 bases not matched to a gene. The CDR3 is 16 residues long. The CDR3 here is CASSLGFGQENTEAFF. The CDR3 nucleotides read TGTGCCAGCAGCTTGGGCTTTGGACAGGAGAACACTGAAGCTTTCTTT.

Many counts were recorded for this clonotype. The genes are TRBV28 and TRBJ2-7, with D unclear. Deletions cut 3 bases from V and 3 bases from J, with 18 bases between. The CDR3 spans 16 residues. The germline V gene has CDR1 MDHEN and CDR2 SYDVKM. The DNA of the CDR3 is TGTGCCAGCAGTTTTACAGCCTTAAAAGGCCACTACGAGCAGTACTTC. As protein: CASSFTALKGHYEQYF.

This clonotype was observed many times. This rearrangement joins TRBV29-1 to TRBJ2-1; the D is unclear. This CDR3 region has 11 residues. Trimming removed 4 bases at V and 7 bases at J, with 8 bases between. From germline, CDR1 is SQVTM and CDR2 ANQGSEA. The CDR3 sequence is CSVALGNEQFF. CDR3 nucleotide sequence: TGCAGCGTTGCTCTTGGGAATGAGCAGTTCTTC.

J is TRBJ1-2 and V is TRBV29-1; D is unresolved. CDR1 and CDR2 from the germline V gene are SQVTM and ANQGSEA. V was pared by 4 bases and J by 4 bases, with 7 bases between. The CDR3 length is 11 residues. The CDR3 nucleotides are TGCAGCGTTGGAGGCATCTATGGCTACACCTTC. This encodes CSVGGIYGYTF.

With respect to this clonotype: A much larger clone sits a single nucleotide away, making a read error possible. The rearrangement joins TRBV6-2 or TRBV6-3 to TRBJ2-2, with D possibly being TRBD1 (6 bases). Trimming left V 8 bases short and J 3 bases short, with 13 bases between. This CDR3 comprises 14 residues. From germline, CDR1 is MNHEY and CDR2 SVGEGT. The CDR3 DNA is TGTGCCAGCCAGGGGCCTGAGGACACCGGGGAGCTGTTTTTT. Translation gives CASQGPEDTGELFF.

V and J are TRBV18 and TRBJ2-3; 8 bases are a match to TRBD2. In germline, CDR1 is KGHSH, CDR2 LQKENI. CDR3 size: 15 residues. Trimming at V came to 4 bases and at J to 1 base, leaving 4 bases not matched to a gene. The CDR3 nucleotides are TGTGCCAGCTCACGCACACTAGCGGGCACAGATACGCAGTATTTT. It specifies CASSRTLAGTDTQYF.